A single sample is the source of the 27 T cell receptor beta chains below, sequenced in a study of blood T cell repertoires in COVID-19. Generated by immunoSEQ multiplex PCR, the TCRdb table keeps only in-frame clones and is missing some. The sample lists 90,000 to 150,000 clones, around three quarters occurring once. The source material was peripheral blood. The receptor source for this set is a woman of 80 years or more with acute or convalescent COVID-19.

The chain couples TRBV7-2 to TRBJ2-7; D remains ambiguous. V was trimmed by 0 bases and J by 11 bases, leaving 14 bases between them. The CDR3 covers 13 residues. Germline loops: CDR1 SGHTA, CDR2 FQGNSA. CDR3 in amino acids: CASSLATRSPEYF. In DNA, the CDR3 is TGTGCCAGCAGCTTAGCTACGAGGTCTCCTGAGTACTTC.

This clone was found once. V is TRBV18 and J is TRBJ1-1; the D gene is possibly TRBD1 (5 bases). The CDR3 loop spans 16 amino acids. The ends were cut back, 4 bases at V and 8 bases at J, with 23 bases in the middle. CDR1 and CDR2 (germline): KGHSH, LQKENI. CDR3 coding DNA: TGTGCCAGCTCACTCGTTAGCGGGGCAGTTCAAGGCGAAGCTTTCTTT. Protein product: CASSLVSGAVQGEAFF.

The CDR3 reads CASSESGTSGNEQFF. Written as DNA, the CDR3 is TGTGCCAGCAGTGAATCTGGGACTAGCGGAAATGAGCAGTTCTTC. This chain joins TRBV25-1 and TRBJ2-1, with TRBD2 identical over 11 bases. The CDR3 is 15 residues long. With V trimmed by 1 base and J by 7 bases, 3 bases remained unmatched. Germline V lookup: CDR1 MGHDK, CDR2 SYGVNS.

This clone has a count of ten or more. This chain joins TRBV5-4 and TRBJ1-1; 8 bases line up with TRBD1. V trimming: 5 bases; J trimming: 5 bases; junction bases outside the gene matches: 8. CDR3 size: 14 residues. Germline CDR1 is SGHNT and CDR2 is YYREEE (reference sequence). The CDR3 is CASSQTGVRTEAFF. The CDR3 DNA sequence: TGTGCCAGCAGTCAGACAGGGGTTCGGACTGAAGCTTTCTTT.

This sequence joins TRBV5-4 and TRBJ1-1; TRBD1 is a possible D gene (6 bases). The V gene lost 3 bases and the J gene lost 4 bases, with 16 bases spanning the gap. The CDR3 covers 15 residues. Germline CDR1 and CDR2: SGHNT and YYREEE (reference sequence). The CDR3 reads CASSSELGAATEAFF. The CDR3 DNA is TGTGCCAGCAGCTCGGAACTGGGGGCCGCCACTGAAGCTTTCTTT.

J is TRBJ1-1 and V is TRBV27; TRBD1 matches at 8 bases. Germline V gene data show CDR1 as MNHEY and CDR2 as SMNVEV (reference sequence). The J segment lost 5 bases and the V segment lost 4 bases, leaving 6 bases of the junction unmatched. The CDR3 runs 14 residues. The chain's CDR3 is CASSWIQGGTEAFF. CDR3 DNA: TGTGCCAGCAGTTGGATACAGGGGGGTACTGAAGCTTTCTTT.

The CDR3 DNA sequence: TGCGCCAGCAGCTTGGTATCTAACAATGAGCAGTTCTTC. Protein: CASSLVSNNEQFF. The rearrangement links TRBV5-1 to TRBJ2-1; D ambiguous. Per germline, CDR1 SGHRS and CDR2 YFSETQ. The ends were cut back, 0 bases at V and 5 bases at J, with 6 bases in the middle. The CDR3 is 13 residues long.

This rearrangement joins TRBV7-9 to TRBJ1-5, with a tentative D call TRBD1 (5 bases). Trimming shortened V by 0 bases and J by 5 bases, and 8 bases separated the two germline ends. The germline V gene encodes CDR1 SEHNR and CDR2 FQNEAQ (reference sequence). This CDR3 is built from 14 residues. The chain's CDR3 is CASSLAGADQPQHF. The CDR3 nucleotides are TGTGCCAGCAGCTTAGCAGGGGCTGATCAGCCCCAGCATTTT.

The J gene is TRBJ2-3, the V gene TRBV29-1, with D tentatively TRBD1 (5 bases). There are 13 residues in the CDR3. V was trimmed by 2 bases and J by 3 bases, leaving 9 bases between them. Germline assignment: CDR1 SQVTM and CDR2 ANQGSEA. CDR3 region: CSVELQGTDTQYF. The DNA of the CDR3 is TGCAGCGTTGAATTGCAGGGTACAGATACGCAGTATTTT.

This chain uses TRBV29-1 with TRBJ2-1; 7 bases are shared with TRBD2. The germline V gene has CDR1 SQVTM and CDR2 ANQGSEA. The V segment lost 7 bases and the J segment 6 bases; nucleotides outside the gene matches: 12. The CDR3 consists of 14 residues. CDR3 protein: CSAAGREFRNEQFF. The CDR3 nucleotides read TGCAGCGCGGCGGGGCGGGAGTTCCGCAATGAGCAGTTCTTC.

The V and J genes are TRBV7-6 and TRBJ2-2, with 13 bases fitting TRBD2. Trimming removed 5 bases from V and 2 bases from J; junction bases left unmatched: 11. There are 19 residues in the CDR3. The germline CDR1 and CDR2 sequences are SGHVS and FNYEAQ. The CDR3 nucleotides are TGTGCCAGCAGCGCCCTTCCCGGACTAGCGGGGGATAACACCGGGGAGCTGTTTTTT. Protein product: CASSALPGLAGDNTGELFF.

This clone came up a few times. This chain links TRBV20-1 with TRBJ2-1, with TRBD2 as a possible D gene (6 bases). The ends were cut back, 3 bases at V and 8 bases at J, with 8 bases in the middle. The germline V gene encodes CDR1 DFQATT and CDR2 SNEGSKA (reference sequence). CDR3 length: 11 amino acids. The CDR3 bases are TGCAGTGCTAGTGGCGGGGATGAGCAGTTCTTC. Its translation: CSASGGDEQFF.

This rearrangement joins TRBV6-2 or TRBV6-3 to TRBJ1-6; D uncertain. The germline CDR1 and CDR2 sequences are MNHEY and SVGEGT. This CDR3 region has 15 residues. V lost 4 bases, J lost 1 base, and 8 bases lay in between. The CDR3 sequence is CASSSWASYNSPLHF. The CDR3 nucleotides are TGTGCCAGCAGTTCTTGGGCATCCTATAATTCACCCCTCCACTTT.

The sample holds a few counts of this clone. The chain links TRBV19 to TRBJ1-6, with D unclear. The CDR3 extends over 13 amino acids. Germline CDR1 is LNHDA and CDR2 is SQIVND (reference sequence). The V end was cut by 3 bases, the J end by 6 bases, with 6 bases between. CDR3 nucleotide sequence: TGTGCCAGTAGTATCGGGAGTAATTCACCCCTCCACTTT. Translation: CASSIGSNSPLHF.

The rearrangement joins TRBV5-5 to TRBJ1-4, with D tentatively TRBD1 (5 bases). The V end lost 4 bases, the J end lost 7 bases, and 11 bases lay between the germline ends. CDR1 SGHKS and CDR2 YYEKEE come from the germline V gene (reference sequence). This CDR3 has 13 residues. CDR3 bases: TGTGCCAGCAGCCAAGACAGCAGTGAAAAACTGTTTTTT. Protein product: CASSQDSSEKLFF. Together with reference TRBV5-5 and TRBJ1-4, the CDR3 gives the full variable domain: DAGVTQSPTHLIKTRGQQVTLRCSPISGHKSVSWYQQVLGQGPQFIFQYYEKEERGRGNFPDRFSARQFPNYSSELNVNALLLGDSALYLCASSQDSSEKLFFGSGTQLSVL.

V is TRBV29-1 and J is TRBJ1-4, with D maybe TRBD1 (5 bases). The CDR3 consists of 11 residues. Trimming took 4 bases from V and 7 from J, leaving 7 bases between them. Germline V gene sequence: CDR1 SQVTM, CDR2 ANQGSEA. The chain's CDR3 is CSVATVEKLFF. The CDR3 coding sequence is TGCAGCGTTGCGACAGTTGAAAAACTGTTTTTT.

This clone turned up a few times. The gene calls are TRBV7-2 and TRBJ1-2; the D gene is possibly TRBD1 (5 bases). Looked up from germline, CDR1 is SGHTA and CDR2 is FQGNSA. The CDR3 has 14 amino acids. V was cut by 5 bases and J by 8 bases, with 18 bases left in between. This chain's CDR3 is CASSPAGVVGGYTF. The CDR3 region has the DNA TGTGCCAGCAGCCCCGCGGGGGTAGTCGGAGGCTACACCTTC.

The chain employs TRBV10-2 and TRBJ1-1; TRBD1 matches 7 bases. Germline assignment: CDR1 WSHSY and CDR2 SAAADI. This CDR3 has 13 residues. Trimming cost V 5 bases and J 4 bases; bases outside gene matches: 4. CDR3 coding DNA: TGCGCCAGCAGTCAACAGGGGACCACTGAAGCTTTCTTT. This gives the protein CASSQQGTTEAFF.

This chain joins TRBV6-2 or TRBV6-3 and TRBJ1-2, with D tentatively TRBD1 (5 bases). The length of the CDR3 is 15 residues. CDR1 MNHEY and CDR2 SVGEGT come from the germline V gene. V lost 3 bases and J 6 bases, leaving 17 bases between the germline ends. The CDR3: CASSYNLGPPHGYTF. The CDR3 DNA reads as TGTGCCAGCAGTTATAATCTGGGGCCACCGCATGGCTACACCTTC.

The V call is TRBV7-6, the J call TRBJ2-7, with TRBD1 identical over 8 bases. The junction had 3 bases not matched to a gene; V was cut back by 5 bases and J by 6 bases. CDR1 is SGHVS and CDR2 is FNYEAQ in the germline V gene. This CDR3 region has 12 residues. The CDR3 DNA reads TGTGCCAGCAGCCCAGACAGGGGCGAGCAGTACTTC. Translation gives CASSPDRGEQYF.

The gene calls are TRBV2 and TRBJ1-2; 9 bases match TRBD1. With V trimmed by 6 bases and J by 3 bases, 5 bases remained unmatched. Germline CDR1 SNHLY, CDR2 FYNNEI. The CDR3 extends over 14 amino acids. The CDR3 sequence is CASSMTGGYYGYTF. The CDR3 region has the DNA TGTGCCAGCAGCATGACAGGGGGATACTATGGCTACACCTTC.

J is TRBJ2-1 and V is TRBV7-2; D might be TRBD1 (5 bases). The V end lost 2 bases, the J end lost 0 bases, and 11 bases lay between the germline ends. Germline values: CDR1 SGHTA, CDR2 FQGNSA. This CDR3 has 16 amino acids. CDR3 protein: CASSLIGQGSYNEQFF. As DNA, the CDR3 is TGTGCCAGCAGCTTAATCGGCCAGGGCTCCTACAATGAGCAGTTCTTC.

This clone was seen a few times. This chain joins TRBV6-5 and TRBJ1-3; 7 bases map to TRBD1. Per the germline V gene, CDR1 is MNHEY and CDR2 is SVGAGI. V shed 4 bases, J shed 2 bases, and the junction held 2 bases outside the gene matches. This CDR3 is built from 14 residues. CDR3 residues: CASSWGTAGNTIYF. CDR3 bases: TGTGCCAGCAGTTGGGGGACAGCTGGAAACACCATATATTTT.

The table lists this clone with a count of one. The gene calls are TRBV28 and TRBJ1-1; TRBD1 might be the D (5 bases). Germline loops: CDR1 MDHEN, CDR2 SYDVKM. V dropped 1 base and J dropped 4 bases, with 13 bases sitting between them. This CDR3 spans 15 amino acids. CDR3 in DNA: TGTGCCAGCAGTTTATTGATGGGGCTGCGCACTGAAGCTTTCTTT. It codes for CASSLLMGLRTEAFF.

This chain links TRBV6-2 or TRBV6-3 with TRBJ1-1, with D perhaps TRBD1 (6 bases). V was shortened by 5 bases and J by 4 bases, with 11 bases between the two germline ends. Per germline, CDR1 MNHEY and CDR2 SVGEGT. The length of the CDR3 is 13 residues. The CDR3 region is CASSLPGVTEAFF. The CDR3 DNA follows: TGTGCCAGCAGTCTCCCAGGGGTCACTGAAGCTTTCTTT.

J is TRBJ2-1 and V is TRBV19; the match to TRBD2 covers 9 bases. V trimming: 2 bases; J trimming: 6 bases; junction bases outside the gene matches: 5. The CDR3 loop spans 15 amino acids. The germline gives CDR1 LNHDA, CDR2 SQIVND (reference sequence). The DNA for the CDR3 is TGTGCCAGTAGTATAATAGCGGGAGTTGGCAATGAGCAGTTCTTC. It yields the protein CASSIIAGVGNEQFF.

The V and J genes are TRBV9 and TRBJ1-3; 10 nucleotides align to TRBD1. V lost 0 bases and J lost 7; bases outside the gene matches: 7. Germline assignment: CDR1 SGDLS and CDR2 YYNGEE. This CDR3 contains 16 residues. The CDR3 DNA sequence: TGTGCCAGCAGCGTAGAACCCGGGACAGGGGCGAACACCATATATTTT. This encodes CASSVEPGTGANTIYF.